Listed below are T cell receptor beta chains from one sample, sequenced in a study of circulating tumor DNA in untreated peripheral T-cell lymphoma. Measured with immunoSEQ multiplex PCR; TCRdb has only the in-frame clones, and not every one. The data hold about 10,000 clones, with about 75% observed a single time. The specimen sequenced was tumor tissue. These receptors were collected from a human donor with peripheral T-cell lymphoma. The CDR3 runs from the conserved cysteine through the conserved F or W. The D gene is left open where the match is weak. Clone size appears in some rows only: once, few, many, or a class for an expanded clone.

cdr3_nt	cdr3_aa	v_call	j_call	clone_size	d_call
TGTGCCAGCTCACCTACTAGCAACACCGGGGAGCTGTTTTTT	CASSPTSNTGELFF	TRBV18	TRBJ2-2	NA	NA
TGCGCCAGCAGCTTAGCGGGATCTCCCTACGAGCAGTACTTC	CASSLAGSPYEQYF	TRBV5-1	TRBJ2-7	NA	TRBD2
TGCAGCGTCTGCCCAGATTCCTACGAGCAGTACTTC	CSVCPDSYEQYF	TRBV29-1	TRBJ2-7	NA	NA
TGTGCCAGTAGTATCATGGGCTCTAGCACAGATACGCAGTATTTT	CASSIMGSSTDTQYF	TRBV19	TRBJ2-3	NA	NA
TGTGCCAGCAGCTCACTGACAGGGGACACTGAAGCTTTCTTT	CASSSLTGDTEAFF	TRBV11-3	TRBJ1-1	NA	TRBD1
TGTGCCAGCAGTGACCCGGGACAGGGTTCAGGATCACCCCTCCACTTT	CASSDPGQGSGSPLHF	TRBV25-1	TRBJ1-6	NA	TRBD1
TGTGCCAGCACCCTCCTAGCGGGGGGGCGCAATGAGCAGTTCTTC	CASTLLAGGRNEQFF	TRBV12-5	TRBJ2-1	NA	TRBD2
TGTGCCAGCAGTTTTGTTTTCCAGACAGGGTACAGGAATGAGCAGTTCTTC	CASSFVFQTGYRNEQFF	TRBV6-8	TRBJ2-1	NA	TRBD1
TGTGCCAGCAGCCTAGGGGGTCAGCCCCAGCATTTT	CASSLGGQPQHF	TRBV28	TRBJ1-5	NA	NA
TGCAGCGTTTCGGAAGGGGGCTTGGGTCAGCCCCAGCATTTT	CSVSEGGLGQPQHF	TRBV29-1	TRBJ1-5	NA	TRBD1
TGTGCCTGGGCCACTAGCGGGGGGTTTCGCGAGCAGTACTTC	CAWATSGGFREQYF	TRBV30	TRBJ2-7	NA	TRBD2
TGCGCCAGCAGCCGGGACAGGGGAGTTGATACGCAGTATTTT	CASSRDRGVDTQYF	TRBV10-1	TRBJ2-3	NA	TRBD1
TGTGCCAGTAGTATCAGGGCCATGTACCAAGAGACCCAGTACTTC	CASSIRAMYQETQYF	TRBV19	TRBJ2-5	NA	NA
TGTGCCAGCAGCCCGCTCTTAAACACCGGGGAGCTGTTTTTT	CASSPLLNTGELFF	TRBV7-6	TRBJ2-2	NA	NA
TGTGCCACGACAGCGATTGGAAACACCATATATTTT	CATTAIGNTIYF	TRBV12-5	TRBJ1-3	NA	NA
TGTGCCAGCAGCCCTCCCACAGGGCCTAGCACAGATACGCAGTATTTT	CASSPPTGPSTDTQYF	TRBV15	TRBJ2-3	NA	NA
TGTGCCAGTAGTATAGCGACAGGGGTCAATCCCCGGTCCTACGAGCAGTACTTC	CASSIATGVNPRSYEQYF	TRBV19	TRBJ2-7	few	TRBD1
TGTGCCAGTACAACTAGGGACGGGCTCCGGGTCTTGGGCTACACCTTC	CASTTRDGLRVLGYTF	TRBV19	TRBJ1-2	NA	NA
TGTGCCACCAGCTGGTATCAGCGGGGGGGCCGGGAGACCCAGTACTTC	CATSWYQRGGRETQYF	TRBV15	TRBJ2-5	NA	TRBD2
TGTGCCAGTAGTATAACTACTAGCTTAGGGACCCAGTACTTC	CASSITTSLGTQYF	TRBV19	TRBJ2-5	few	NA
TGTGCCACCAGCAGCCAGTACGGGGGAGATACGCAGTATTTT	CATSSQYGGDTQYF	TRBV15	TRBJ2-3	few	NA
TGCGCCAGCAGCGCGGGACAGGGGGCAGATACGCAGTATTTT	CASSAGQGADTQYF	TRBV1	TRBJ2-3	NA	NA
TGCGCCAGCAGCCAAGAAAACAGGGTCGAGGGCTACACCTTC	CASSQENRVEGYTF	TRBV4-1	TRBJ1-2	once	NA
TGTGCCAGCTCCCGACAGGGGGCCTTTAACACCGGGGAGCTGTTTTTT	CASSRQGAFNTGELFF	TRBV9	TRBJ2-2	NA	TRBD1
TGTGCCAGTAGGAGCAGCAATCAGCCCCAGCATTTT	CASRSSNQPQHF	TRBV19	TRBJ1-5	few	NA
TGTGCCAGTAGTTTGGGGACTAGCGGGGGCTACCAAGAGACCCAGTACTTC	CASSLGTSGGYQETQYF	TRBV19	TRBJ2-5	NA	TRBD2
TGTGCCACCCTCCAGACTAGCGGTACCTACAATGAGCAGTTCTTC	CATLQTSGTYNEQFF	TRBV12-2	TRBJ2-1	NA	NA
TGTGCCAGCAGTGAATTTGGCGATACTAGCACAGATACGCAGTATTTT	CASSEFGDTSTDTQYF	TRBV2	TRBJ2-3	NA	NA
TGTGCCAGCTCACCACCAACTAGCGGGTGGTCCTACGAGCAGTACTTC	CASSPPTSGWSYEQYF	TRBV18	TRBJ2-7	NA	TRBD2
TGTGCCAGTAGTATAAGGTTAGGAGAGACCCAGTACTTC	CASSIRLGETQYF	TRBV19	TRBJ2-5	NA	NA
TGTGCCAGCAGTCGAGCGGGGGGGAAGATCGATGAGCAGTTCTTC	CASSRAGGKIDEQFF	TRBV6-8	TRBJ2-1	medium-sized	TRBD2
TGTGCCAGCAGCCAGACAGGGGGAAGAGATACGCAGTATTTT	CASSQTGGRDTQYF	TRBV11-1	TRBJ2-3	NA	TRBD1
TGTGCCAGCAGTCGAGCGGGGGGCTACGAGCAGTATTTC	CASSRAGGYEQYF	TRBV6-8	TRBJ2-7	NA	TRBD2
TGTGCCATCAGAGGGGGCTCCTATAATTCACCCCTCCACTTT	CAIRGGSYNSPLHF	TRBV6-8	TRBJ1-6	NA	NA
TGTGCCACCCGGGATGGGATGAGATATGGCTACACCTTC	CATRDGMRYGYTF	TRBV28	TRBJ1-2	NA	NA
TGTGCCAGCTCACGTGCACAGGAAAATTCACCCCTCCACTTT	CASSRAQENSPLHF	TRBV18	TRBJ1-6	NA	NA
TGTGCCAGCAGTTCCTCCGGGAGACACTACGAGCAGTACTTC	CASSSSGRHYEQYF	TRBV11-3	TRBJ2-7	NA	NA
TGTGCCAGCAGCCAAGGACAGGGCGGCTATGGCTACACCTTC	CASSQGQGGYGYTF	TRBV14	TRBJ1-2	NA	TRBD1
TGTGCCTGGAGTGTACAGGGGCTGGGGCCCCAGCATTTT	CAWSVQGLGPQHF	TRBV30	TRBJ1-5	NA	TRBD1
TGTGCCAGCAGCTTCCTCGCGAGCGCCCTAGCCAAAAACATTCAGTACTTC	CASSFLASALAKNIQYF	TRBV11-3	TRBJ2-4	few	NA
TGTGCCAGTAGCCAAGGGGAGTACGGCAATCAGCCCCAGCATTTT	CASSQGEYGNQPQHF	TRBV19	TRBJ1-5	NA	NA
TGTGCCTGGAGTTTGAGGGGAAACACCATATATTTT	CAWSLRGNTIYF	TRBV30	TRBJ1-3	NA	NA
TGTGCCACCAGCAGAGGTGGGGGGGCCTTCGAGCAGTACTTC	CATSRGGGAFEQYF	TRBV15	TRBJ2-7	NA	NA
TGTGCCAGCGGCATAGGAACAGATACGCAGTATTTT	CASGIGTDTQYF	TRBV18	TRBJ2-3	few	NA
TGTGCCAGCAGCTTAGGATCTAATGGCTACACCTTC	CASSLGSNGYTF	TRBV6-8	TRBJ1-2	medium-sized	NA
TGTGCCAGCGGGGGCCCAGGAAACACCATATATTTT	CASGGPGNTIYF	TRBV12-5	TRBJ1-3	once	NA
TGTGCCAGCAGTACCAAGGGACTAGCGGGGGCCCGCGAGCAGTACTTC	CASSTKGLAGAREQYF	TRBV6-8	TRBJ2-7	NA	TRBD2
TGCGCCAGCAGCCCAACGAGACTAGCGAACACCGGGGAGCTGTTTTTT	CASSPTRLANTGELFF	TRBV5-1	TRBJ2-2	NA	NA
TGTGCCAGCTCACCACGATCCGACACTGAAGCTTTCTTT	CASSPRSDTEAFF	TRBV18	TRBJ1-1	few	NA
TGTGCCAGCAGCATAGGGTTACTTACCTACAATGAGCAGTTCTTC	CASSIGLLTYNEQFF	TRBV7-5	TRBJ2-1	NA	NA
TGTGCCAGTAGTACTGGGGTTCACACTGAAGCTTTCTTT	CASSTGVHTEAFF	TRBV19	TRBJ1-1	few	NA
TGTGCCAGCAGCTTGGGGGGTATCAACACTGAAGCTTTCTTT	CASSLGGINTEAFF	TRBV11-3	TRBJ1-1	NA	NA
TGTGCCAGCAGCTGGGACAGCCCCAATCAGCCCCAGCATTTT	CASSWDSPNQPQHF	TRBV7-1	TRBJ1-5	NA	TRBD1
TGTGCCAGCAGTTACAAGGGGACAGCGAACGGCTACACCTTC	CASSYKGTANGYTF	TRBV6-8	TRBJ1-2	NA	TRBD1
TGTGCCAGTAGGAACGGCGGCAATCAGCCCCAGCATTTT	CASRNGGNQPQHF	TRBV19	TRBJ1-5	NA	NA